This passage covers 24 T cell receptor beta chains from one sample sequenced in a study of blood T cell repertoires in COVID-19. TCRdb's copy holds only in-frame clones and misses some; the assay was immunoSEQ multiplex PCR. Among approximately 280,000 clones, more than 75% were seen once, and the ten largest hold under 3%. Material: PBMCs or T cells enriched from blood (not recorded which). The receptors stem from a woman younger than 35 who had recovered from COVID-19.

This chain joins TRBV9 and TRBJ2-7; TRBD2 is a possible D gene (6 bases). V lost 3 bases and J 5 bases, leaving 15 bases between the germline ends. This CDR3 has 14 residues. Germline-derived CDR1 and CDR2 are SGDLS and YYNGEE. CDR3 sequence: CASSEQSTGDEQYF. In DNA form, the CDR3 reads TGTGCCAGCAGCGAACAAAGCACGGGGGACGAGCAGTACTTC.

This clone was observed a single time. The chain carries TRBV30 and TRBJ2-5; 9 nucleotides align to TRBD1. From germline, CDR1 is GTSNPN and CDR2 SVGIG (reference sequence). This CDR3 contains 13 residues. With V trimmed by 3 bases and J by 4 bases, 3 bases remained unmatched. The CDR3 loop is CAWRDRGLETQYF. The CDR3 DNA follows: TGTGCCTGGAGGGACAGGGGATTAGAGACCCAGTACTTC.

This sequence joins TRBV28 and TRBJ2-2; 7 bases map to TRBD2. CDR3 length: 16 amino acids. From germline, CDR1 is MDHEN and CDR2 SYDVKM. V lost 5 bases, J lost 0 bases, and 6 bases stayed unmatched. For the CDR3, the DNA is TGTGCCAGCAGTAAGGGACTACCCACGAACACCGGGGAGCTGTTTTTT. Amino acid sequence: CASSKGLPTNTGELFF.

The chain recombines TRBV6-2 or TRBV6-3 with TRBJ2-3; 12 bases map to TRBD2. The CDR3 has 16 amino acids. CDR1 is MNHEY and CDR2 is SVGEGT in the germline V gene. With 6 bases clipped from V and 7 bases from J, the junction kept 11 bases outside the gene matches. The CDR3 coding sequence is TGTGCCAGCAGCGTGGCGACTAGCGGGGGACCGAATACGCAGTATTTT. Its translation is CASSVATSGGPNTQYF.

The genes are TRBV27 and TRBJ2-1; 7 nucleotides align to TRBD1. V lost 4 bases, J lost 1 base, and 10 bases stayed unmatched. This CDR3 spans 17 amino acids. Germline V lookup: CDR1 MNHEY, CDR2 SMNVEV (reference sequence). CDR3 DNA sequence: TGTGCCAGCAGTTCCCCCAGTGAGACAGGGTCCTACAATGAGCAGTTCTTC. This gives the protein CASSSPSETGSYNEQFF.

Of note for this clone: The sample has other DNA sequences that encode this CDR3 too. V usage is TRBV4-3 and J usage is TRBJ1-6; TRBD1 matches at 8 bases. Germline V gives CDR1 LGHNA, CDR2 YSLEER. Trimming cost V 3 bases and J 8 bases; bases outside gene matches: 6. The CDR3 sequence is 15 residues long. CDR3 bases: TGCGCCAGCAGCCACACCGGGACAGGAGATTCACCCCTCCACTTT. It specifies CASSHTGTGDSPLHF.

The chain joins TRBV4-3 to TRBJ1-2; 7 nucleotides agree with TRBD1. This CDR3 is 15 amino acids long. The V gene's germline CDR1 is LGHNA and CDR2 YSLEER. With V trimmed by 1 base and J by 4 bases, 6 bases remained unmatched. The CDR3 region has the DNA TGCGCCAGCAGCCAAGGGAGACAGGGCCTCTATGGCTACACCTTC. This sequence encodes CASSQGRQGLYGYTF.

CDR3 region: CASSPDGLALYGELFF. The CDR3, as DNA: TGTGCCAGCAGTCCCGACGGACTAGCTTTATACGGGGAGCTGTTTTTT. The genes are TRBV27 and TRBJ2-2; 8 positions agree with TRBD2. After removal of 5 bases from V and 7 bases from J, the junction contained 12 bases not matched to a gene. The CDR3 has 16 residues. From germline, CDR1 is MNHEY and CDR2 SMNVEV (reference sequence).

CDR3 DNA sequence: TGTGCCAGCAGCTTAGGGGTTACTCAGCCCCAGCATTTT. Encoded protein: CASSLGVTQPQHF. This chain uses TRBV5-6 with TRBJ1-5; D is possibly TRBD1 (5 bases). Germline lookup yields CDR1 SGHDT and CDR2 YYEEEE. The CDR3 spans 13 residues. V was clipped by 2 bases and J by 6 bases, with 9 bases between them.

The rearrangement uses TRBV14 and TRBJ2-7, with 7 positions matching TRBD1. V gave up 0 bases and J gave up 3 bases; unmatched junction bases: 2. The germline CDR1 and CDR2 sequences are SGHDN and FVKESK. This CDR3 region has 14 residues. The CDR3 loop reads CASSQETGIYEQYF. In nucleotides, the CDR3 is TGTGCCAGCAGCCAAGAGACAGGGATCTACGAGCAGTACTTC.

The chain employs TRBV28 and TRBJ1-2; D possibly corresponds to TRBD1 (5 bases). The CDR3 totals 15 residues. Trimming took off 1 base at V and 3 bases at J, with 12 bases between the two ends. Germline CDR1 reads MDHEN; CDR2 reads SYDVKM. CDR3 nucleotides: TGTGCCAGCAGTTTATTCAGGGCTTATGACTATGGCTACACCTTC. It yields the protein CASSLFRAYDYGYTF.

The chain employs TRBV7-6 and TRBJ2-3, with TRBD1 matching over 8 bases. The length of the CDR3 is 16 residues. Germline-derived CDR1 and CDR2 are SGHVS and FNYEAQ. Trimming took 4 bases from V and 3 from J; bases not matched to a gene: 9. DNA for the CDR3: TGTGCCAGCAGCTCCCCAGGGACAGGCGGGACAGATACGCAGTATTTT. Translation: CASSSPGTGGTDTQYF.

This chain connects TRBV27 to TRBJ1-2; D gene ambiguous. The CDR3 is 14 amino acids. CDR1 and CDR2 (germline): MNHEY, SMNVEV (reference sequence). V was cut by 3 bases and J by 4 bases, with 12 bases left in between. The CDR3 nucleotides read TGTGCCAGCAGTTTCACAGCCTTGGGCTATGGCTACACCTTC. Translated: CASSFTALGYGYTF.

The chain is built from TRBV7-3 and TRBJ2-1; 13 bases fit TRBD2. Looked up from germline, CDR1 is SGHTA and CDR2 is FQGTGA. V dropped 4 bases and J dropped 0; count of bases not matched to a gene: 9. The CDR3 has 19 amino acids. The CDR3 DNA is TGTGCCAGCAGCTCGCACGGGACTAGCGGGGTGAGCTCCTACAATGAGCAGTTCTTC. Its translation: CASSSHGTSGVSSYNEQFF.

CDR3 loop: CASSFRAGPYEQYF. The CDR3 nucleotides read TGTGCCAGCAGTTTCAGAGCAGGGCCCTACGAGCAGTACTTC. The chain links TRBV28 to TRBJ2-7; D might be TRBD1 (5 bases). Per the germline V gene, CDR1 is MDHEN and CDR2 is SYDVKM. The CDR3 contains 14 residues. The V end was cut by 3 bases, the J end by 2 bases, with 11 bases between. Together with reference TRBV28 and TRBJ2-7, the CDR3 gives the full variable domain: DVKVTQSSRYLVKRTGEKVFLECVQDMDHENMFWYRQDPGLGLRLIYFSYDVKMKEKGDIPEGYSVSREKKERFSLILESASTNQTSMYLCASSFRAGPYEQYFGPGTRLTVT.

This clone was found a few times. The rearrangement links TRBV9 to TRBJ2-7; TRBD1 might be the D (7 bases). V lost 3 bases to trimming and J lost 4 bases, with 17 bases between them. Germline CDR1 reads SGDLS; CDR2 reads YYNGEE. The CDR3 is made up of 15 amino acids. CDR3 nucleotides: TGTGCCAGCAGCGGCGGGGTGGGACAGCAATACGAGCAGTACTTC. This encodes CASSGGVGQQYEQYF.

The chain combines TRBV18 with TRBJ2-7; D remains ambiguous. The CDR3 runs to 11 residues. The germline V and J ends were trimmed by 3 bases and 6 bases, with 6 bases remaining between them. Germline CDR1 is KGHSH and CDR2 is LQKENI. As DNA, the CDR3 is TGTGCCAGCTCACCGGGCTCCGAGCAGTACTTC. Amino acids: CASSPGSEQYF.

The CDR3 sequence is CASSLVGSGDTQYF. The CDR3 nucleotides read TGTGCCAGCAGCTTGGTGGGGAGTGGAGATACGCAGTATTTT. This sequence joins TRBV7-2 and TRBJ2-3, with D possibly matching TRBD2 (5 bases). V was pared by 3 bases and J by 5 bases, with 12 bases between. The CDR3 is 14 residues long. From germline, CDR1 is SGHTA and CDR2 FQGNSA.

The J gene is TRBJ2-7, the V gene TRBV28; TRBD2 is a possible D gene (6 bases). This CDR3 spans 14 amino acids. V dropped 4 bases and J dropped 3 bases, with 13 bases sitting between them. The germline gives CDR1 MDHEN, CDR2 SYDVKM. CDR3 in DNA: TGTGCCAGCAGTTCCGTAGCGGAGATCTACGAGCAGTACTTC. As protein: CASSSVAEIYEQYF. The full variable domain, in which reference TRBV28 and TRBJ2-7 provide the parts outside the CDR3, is DVKVTQSSRYLVKRTGEKVFLECVQDMDHENMFWYRQDPGLGLRLIYFSYDVKMKEKGDIPEGYSVSREKKERFSLILESASTNQTSMYLCASSSVAEIYEQYFGPGTRLTVT.

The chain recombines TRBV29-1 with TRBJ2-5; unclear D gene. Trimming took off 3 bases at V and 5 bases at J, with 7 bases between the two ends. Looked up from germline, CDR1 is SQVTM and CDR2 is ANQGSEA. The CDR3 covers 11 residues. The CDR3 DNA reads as TGCAGCGTTGAGTTTCTGGAGACCCAGTACTTC. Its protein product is CSVEFLETQYF. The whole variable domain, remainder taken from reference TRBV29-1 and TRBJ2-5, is SAVISQKPSRDICQRGTSLTIQCQVDSQVTMMFWYRQQPGQSLTLIATANQGSEATYESGFVIDKFPISRPNLTFSTLTVSNMSPEDSSIYLCSVEFLETQYFGPGTRLLVL.

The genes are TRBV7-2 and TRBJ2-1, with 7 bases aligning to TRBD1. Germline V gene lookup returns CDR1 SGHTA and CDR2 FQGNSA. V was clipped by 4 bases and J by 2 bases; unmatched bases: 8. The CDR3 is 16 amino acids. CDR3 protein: CASSSSSGQPYNEQFF. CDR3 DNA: TGTGCCAGCAGCTCGAGTTCGGGACAGCCCTACAATGAGCAGTTCTTC.

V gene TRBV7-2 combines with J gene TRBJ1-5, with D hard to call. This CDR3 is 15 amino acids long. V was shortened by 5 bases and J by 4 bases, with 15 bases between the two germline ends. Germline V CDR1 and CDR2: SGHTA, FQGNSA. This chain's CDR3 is CASSQASVLNQPQHF. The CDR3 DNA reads TGTGCCAGCAGCCAAGCGTCGGTGTTAAATCAGCCCCAGCATTTT.

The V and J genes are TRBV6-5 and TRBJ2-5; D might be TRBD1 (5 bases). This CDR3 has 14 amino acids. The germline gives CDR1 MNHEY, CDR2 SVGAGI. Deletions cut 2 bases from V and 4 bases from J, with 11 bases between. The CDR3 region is CASSYGADRETQYF. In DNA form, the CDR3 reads TGTGCCAGCAGTTACGGGGCGGATCGAGAGACCCAGTACTTC.

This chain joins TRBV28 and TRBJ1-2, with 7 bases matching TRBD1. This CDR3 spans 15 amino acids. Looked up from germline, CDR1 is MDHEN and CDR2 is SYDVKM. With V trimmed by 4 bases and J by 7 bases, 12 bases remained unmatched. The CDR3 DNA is TGTGCCAGCAGTTCTCCTCCTTACAGGGGAGCTGGCTACACCTTC. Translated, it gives CASSSPPYRGAGYTF.